The 30 T cell receptor beta chains reported below all come from one sample, sequenced in a study of cytomegalovirus exposure and HLA in healthy donors. PCR employed 60 Vbeta and 13 Jbeta primers. Generated by immunoSEQ multiplex PCR, the TCRdb table keeps only in-frame clones and is missing some. The data contain 170,000 or so clones, about three quarters of them singletons. Input material: PBMCs. Every receptor here comes from a woman aged 25-40 years in good health and CMV-seropositive.

This clone has only one observation. The gene calls are TRBV10-2 and TRBJ2-5, with TRBD2 as a possible D gene (6 bases). CDR1 and CDR2 from the germline V gene are WSHSY and SAAADI. Between the trimmed V and J ends, which lost 7 bases and 1 base, there was a span of 10 bases. This CDR3 has 13 amino acids. The CDR3 DNA sequence: TGCGCCAGCACTCGGGACTCCCAAGAGACCCAGTACTTC. Amino acids: CASTRDSQETQYF.

Only a few counts were recorded for this clone. The rearrangement uses TRBV10-1 and TRBJ2-1, with TRBD2 as a possible D gene (6 bases). Germline lookup yields CDR1 WNHNN and CDR2 SYGVQD (reference sequence). The CDR3 extends over 17 amino acids. Trimming removed 3 bases at V and 1 base at J, with 16 bases between. CDR3 protein: CASSDSPTSPSYNEQFF. Here the CDR3 DNA reads TGCGCCAGCAGTGACTCACCGACTAGTCCTTCCTACAATGAGCAGTTCTTC.

V gene TRBV11-3 combines with J gene TRBJ2-7; a weak D match, TRBD2 (5 bases). Germline V gene data show CDR1 as SGHNT and CDR2 as YENEEA. The germline V and J ends were trimmed by 5 bases and 3 bases, with 14 bases remaining between them. The CDR3 sequence is 14 residues long. CDR3 amino acids: CASSPGSTNYEQYF. The DNA for the CDR3 is TGTGCCAGCAGCCCGGGATCGACGAACTACGAGCAGTACTTC.

The table lists this clone with a few counts. The chain is built from TRBV11-3 and TRBJ1-1; D is possibly TRBD1 (5 bases). Germline CDR1 SGHNT, CDR2 YENEEA. CDR3 length: 13 residues. V lost 2 bases to trimming and J lost 5 bases, with 9 bases between them. The CDR3, as DNA: TGTGCCAGCAGCTTATATGGGGGGACTGAAGCTTTCTTT. Translating gives CASSLYGGTEAFF.

Of note for this clone: The same CDR3 is also encoded by other DNA sequences in this sample. The chain combines TRBV28 with TRBJ1-1, with 7 bases fitting TRBD1. CDR1 and CDR2 (germline): MDHEN, SYDVKM. Trimming cost V 5 bases and J 4 bases; bases outside gene matches: 4. This CDR3 is built from 13 residues. The CDR3 here is CASSQQGSTEAFF. The DNA of the CDR3 is TGTGCCAGCAGTCAACAGGGGAGCACTGAAGCTTTCTTT. Combining the CDR3 with reference TRBV28 and TRBJ1-1 gives the whole variable domain DVKVTQSSRYLVKRTGEKVFLECVQDMDHENMFWYRQDPGLGLRLIYFSYDVKMKEKGDIPEGYSVSREKKERFSLILESASTNQTSMYLCASSQQGSTEAFFGQGTRLTVV.

This clone has a handful of counts. This chain connects TRBV9 to TRBJ1-1; 8 bases agree with TRBD1. The CDR3 loop spans 14 amino acids. The ends lost 0 bases at V and 4 bases at J; junction bases unmatched: 2. Germline CDR1 and CDR2: SGDLS and YYNGEE. CDR3 sequence: CASSVATGGTEAFF. In DNA, the CDR3 is TGTGCCAGCAGCGTAGCCACAGGGGGCACTGAAGCTTTCTTT. Drawing the rest from reference TRBV9 and TRBJ1-1, the complete variable domain is DSGVTQTPKHLITATGQRVTLRCSPRSGDLSVYWYQQSLDQGLQFLIQYYNGEERAKGNILERFSAQQFPDLHSELNLSSLELGDSALYFCASSVATGGTEAFFGQGTRLTVV.

The chain links TRBV5-1 to TRBJ1-2; 8 bases agree with TRBD1. This CDR3 region has 15 residues. Trimming took 2 bases from V and 1 from J; bases not matched to a gene: 4. Germline V gives CDR1 SGHRS, CDR2 YFSETQ. Written as DNA, the CDR3 is TGCGCCAGCAGCTTAGATGGACAGGGTAACTATGGCTACACCTTC. Protein sequence: CASSLDGQGNYGYTF.

The rearrangement joins TRBV6-5 to TRBJ1-2; 9 bases fit TRBD1. The CDR3 totals 15 residues. V lost 6 bases, J lost 1 base, and 6 bases stayed unmatched. Germline lookup yields CDR1 MNHEY and CDR2 SVGAGI. The CDR3 sequence is CASRTGTGNNYGYTF. CDR3 bases: TGTGCCAGCAGAACAGGGACAGGGAATAACTATGGCTACACCTTC.

The J gene is TRBJ1-2, the V gene TRBV4-3; 8 positions agree with TRBD1. CDR1 and CDR2 from the germline V gene are LGHNA and YSLEER. This CDR3 is 15 amino acids long. The junction had 9 bases not matched to a gene; V was cut back by 1 base and J by 8 bases. The CDR3 reads CASSQGVAGGMGYTF. The CDR3 coding sequence is TGCGCCAGCAGCCAAGGAGTGGCAGGGGGCATGGGCTACACCTTC.

The rearrangement links TRBV28 to TRBJ1-3, with 7 nucleotides matching TRBD1. With V trimmed by 6 bases and J by 4 bases, 9 bases remained unmatched. This CDR3 comprises 15 residues. The germline V gene has CDR1 MDHEN and CDR2 SYDVKM. This CDR3 is CASRPDRAQGNTIYF. The CDR3 bases are TGTGCCAGCAGACCTGACAGGGCGCAAGGAAACACCATATATTTT.

The rearrangement uses TRBV6-1 and TRBJ2-5; TRBD2 matches at 8 bases. With V trimmed by 8 bases and J by 3 bases, 11 bases remained unmatched. The CDR3 extends over 15 amino acids. CDR1 and CDR2 (germline): MNHNS, SASEGT. CDR3 residues: CASSTAGAREETQYF. The CDR3, as DNA: TGTGCCAGCTCAACAGCGGGGGCCCGGGAAGAGACCCAGTACTTC.

This chain connects TRBV6-1 to TRBJ2-6; possibly TRBD1 for D (6 bases). The germline V gene has CDR1 MNHNS and CDR2 SASEGT. The V gene lost 4 bases and the J gene lost 0 bases, with 16 bases spanning the gap. This CDR3 has 18 residues. The CDR3 nucleotides read TGTGCCAGCAGTGCCGGACAGCCCGTCGACTCTGGGGCCAACGTCCTGACTTTC. Its protein product is CASSAGQPVDSGANVLTF.

The chain couples TRBV5-1 to TRBJ1-1, with D possibly TRBD1 on 5 matching bases. V dropped 6 bases and J dropped 1 base, with 16 bases sitting between them. Germline V gene data show CDR1 as SGHRS and CDR2 as YFSETQ. The CDR3 contains 15 residues. The CDR3 loop is CASTLRAGENTEAFF. In DNA, the CDR3 is TGCGCCAGCACGCTAAGGGCGGGGGAGAACACTGAAGCTTTCTTT.

The CDR3 is CASSEKDSLWGGYTF. The CDR3 bases are TGTGCCAGCAGCGAAAAGGACAGCCTTTGGGGTGGCTACACCTTC. V usage is TRBV25-1 and J usage is TRBJ1-2; perhaps TRBD1 as D (6 bases). This CDR3 has 15 residues. V was clipped by 6 bases and J by 7 bases, with 21 bases between them. Germline V lookup: CDR1 MGHDK, CDR2 SYGVNS.

The genes are TRBV28 and TRBJ2-7; tentative D call: TRBD1 (5 bases). Between the trimmed V and J ends, which lost 2 bases and 2 bases, there was a span of 16 bases. Germline-derived CDR1 and CDR2 are MDHEN and SYDVKM. There are 16 residues in the CDR3. For the CDR3, the DNA is TGTGCCAGCAGTTTAGTAGGGGTAGTGGCGGCCTACGAGCAGTACTTC. It translates to CASSLVGVVAAYEQYF.

The J gene is TRBJ2-1, the V gene TRBV4-1, with 12 bases aligning to TRBD2. Trimming cost V 0 bases and J 7 bases; bases outside gene matches: 4. This CDR3 has 16 residues. CDR1 is MGHRA, CDR2 YSYEKL, per germline. CDR3 bases: TGCGCCAGCAGCCAAGAGACTAGCGGGAGTATAAATGAGCAGTTCTTC. It specifies CASSQETSGSINEQFF.

In its sample, this clone was seen a few times. The chain recombines TRBV2 with TRBJ1-1, with unresolved D. The ends were cut back, 1 base at V and 9 bases at J, with 3 bases in the middle. The germline V gene has CDR1 SNHLY and CDR2 FYNNEI. The CDR3 has 10 residues. CDR3 loop: CASSEGKAFF. CDR3 coding DNA: TGTGCCAGCAGTGAAGGTAAAGCTTTCTTT.

This chain links TRBV19 with TRBJ1-1; D gene ambiguous. The CDR3 is 13 residues long. The germline V gene has CDR1 LNHDA and CDR2 SQIVND (reference sequence). With 1 base removed from V and 7 bases from J, the gap between germline ends came to 10 bases. CDR3 DNA sequence: TGTGCCAGTAGTATAGTAGCGGGATATGAAGCTTTCTTT. This codes for CASSIVAGYEAFF.

The rearrangement uses TRBV7-7 and TRBJ2-5; TRBD2 matches at 10 bases. CDR1 and CDR2 from the germline V gene are SSHAT and FNYEAQ (reference sequence). The CDR3 sequence is 15 residues long. Trimming removed 3 bases from V and 5 bases from J; junction bases left unmatched: 6. In DNA, the CDR3 is TGTGCCAGCAGCTTGACAGCGGGAGGGGTGGAGACCCAGTACTTC. It yields the protein CASSLTAGGVETQYF.

The genes are TRBV5-4 and TRBJ1-2; D unresolved. The CDR3 is 14 amino acids. Deletions cut 0 bases from V and 7 bases from J, with 13 bases between. CDR1 SGHNT and CDR2 YYREEE come from the germline V gene (reference sequence). CDR3 sequence (DNA): TGTGCCAGCAGCTTGGGGGCAGGTCCGAGTGGCTACACCTTC. Protein: CASSLGAGPSGYTF.

The chain carries TRBV19 and TRBJ2-6, with 12 bases matching TRBD1. This CDR3 contains 18 residues. Germline CDR1 is LNHDA and CDR2 is SQIVND (reference sequence). The V segment lost 6 bases and the J segment 2 bases; nucleotides outside the gene matches: 8. The CDR3 sequence: CASSLDGTGGPGANVLTF. CDR3 sequence (DNA): TGTGCCAGTAGCCTTGACGGGACAGGGGGCCCTGGGGCCAACGTCCTGACTTTC.

The rearrangement links TRBV2 to TRBJ2-1; TRBD2 agrees at 9 bases. CDR3 length: 16 residues. The J segment lost 4 bases and the V segment lost 4 bases, leaving 8 bases of the junction unmatched. Germline V CDR1 and CDR2: SNHLY, FYNNEI. The CDR3 DNA reads TGTGCCAGCAGTGTGGAGACTAGCGGTATATACAATGAGCAGTTCTTC. Protein sequence: CASSVETSGIYNEQFF.

The gene calls are TRBV4-1 and TRBJ2-7; D not certain. V lost 1 base and J 0 bases, leaving 10 bases between the germline ends. The germline V gene has CDR1 MGHRA and CDR2 YSYEKL. The CDR3 runs 15 residues. The CDR3 DNA is TGCGCCAGCAGCCAAGTGGCGGCGTACTCCTACGAGCAGTACTTC. It codes for CASSQVAAYSYEQYF.

This clone has only a few counts. The V call is TRBV10-3, the J call TRBJ2-2; the match to TRBD1 covers 8 bases. V shed 4 bases, J shed 5 bases, and the junction held 12 bases outside the gene matches. Germline CDR1 and CDR2: ENHRY and SYGVKD. CDR3 length equals 17 residues. In DNA form, the CDR3 reads TGTGCCATCAGTGGACCCCTTTCGAACAGGGGGACCGGGGAGCTGTTTTTT. The encoded protein is CAISGPLSNRGTGELFF.

CDR3 region: CASSPGGTLAGGPSSYNEQFF. The DNA of the CDR3 is TGCGCCAGCAGCCCCGGAGGGACACTAGCGGGAGGGCCTAGCTCCTACAATGAGCAGTTCTTC. The chain recombines TRBV5-1 with TRBJ2-1; 13 bases agree with TRBD2. Germline V lookup: CDR1 SGHRS, CDR2 YFSETQ. The V segment lost 4 bases and the J segment 0 bases; nucleotides outside the gene matches: 16. The CDR3 contains 21 residues.

This clone was counted a few times. The chain is built from TRBV10-3 and TRBJ1-1; D may be TRBD1 (6 bases). Germline V gene data show CDR1 as ENHRY and CDR2 as SYGVKD. This CDR3 region has 15 residues. V was clipped by 6 bases and J by 3 bases, with 17 bases between them. CDR3 amino acids: CAIRGGGEKDTEAFF. The CDR3, as DNA: TGTGCCATCAGAGGGGGTGGGGAGAAGGACACTGAAGCTTTCTTT.

J is TRBJ1-2 and V is TRBV4-1; the match to TRBD1 covers 10 bases. After removal of 1 base from V and 2 bases from J, the junction contained 7 bases not matched to a gene. Germline lookup yields CDR1 MGHRA and CDR2 YSYEKL. The CDR3 runs 17 residues. CDR3 sequence: CASSQGSGQGFNYGYTF. The DNA for the CDR3 is TGCGCCAGCAGCCAAGGCTCGGGACAGGGGTTCAACTATGGCTACACCTTC.

The rearrangement joins TRBV7-3 to TRBJ2-2; D may be TRBD2 (6 bases). The CDR3 consists of 15 residues. Looked up from germline, CDR1 is SGHTA and CDR2 is FQGTGA. V lost 4 bases, J lost 2 bases, and 11 bases lay in between. CDR3 protein: CASSSGLSNTGELFF. The CDR3 DNA is TGTGCCAGCAGCTCGGGACTTTCCAACACCGGGGAGCTGTTTTTT.

The rearrangement joins TRBV28 to TRBJ2-5; D gene uncertain. Germline-derived CDR1 and CDR2 are MDHEN and SYDVKM. The CDR3 spans 13 residues. Deletions cut 6 bases from V and 2 bases from J, with 10 bases between. CDR3 sequence: CASRGPAQETQYF. The CDR3 bases are TGTGCCAGCAGGGGCCCAGCTCAAGAGACCCAGTACTTC.

The chain links TRBV6-6 to TRBJ2-3; D is unclear. The V and J ends lost 0 bases and 4 bases respectively, with 11 bases between them. Germline V gene lookup returns CDR1 MNHNY and CDR2 SVGAGI (reference sequence). The CDR3 extends over 15 amino acids. The CDR3 protein is CASSYSNGDSDTQYF. DNA for the CDR3: TGTGCCAGCAGTTACTCGAACGGAGATTCAGATACGCAGTATTTT.